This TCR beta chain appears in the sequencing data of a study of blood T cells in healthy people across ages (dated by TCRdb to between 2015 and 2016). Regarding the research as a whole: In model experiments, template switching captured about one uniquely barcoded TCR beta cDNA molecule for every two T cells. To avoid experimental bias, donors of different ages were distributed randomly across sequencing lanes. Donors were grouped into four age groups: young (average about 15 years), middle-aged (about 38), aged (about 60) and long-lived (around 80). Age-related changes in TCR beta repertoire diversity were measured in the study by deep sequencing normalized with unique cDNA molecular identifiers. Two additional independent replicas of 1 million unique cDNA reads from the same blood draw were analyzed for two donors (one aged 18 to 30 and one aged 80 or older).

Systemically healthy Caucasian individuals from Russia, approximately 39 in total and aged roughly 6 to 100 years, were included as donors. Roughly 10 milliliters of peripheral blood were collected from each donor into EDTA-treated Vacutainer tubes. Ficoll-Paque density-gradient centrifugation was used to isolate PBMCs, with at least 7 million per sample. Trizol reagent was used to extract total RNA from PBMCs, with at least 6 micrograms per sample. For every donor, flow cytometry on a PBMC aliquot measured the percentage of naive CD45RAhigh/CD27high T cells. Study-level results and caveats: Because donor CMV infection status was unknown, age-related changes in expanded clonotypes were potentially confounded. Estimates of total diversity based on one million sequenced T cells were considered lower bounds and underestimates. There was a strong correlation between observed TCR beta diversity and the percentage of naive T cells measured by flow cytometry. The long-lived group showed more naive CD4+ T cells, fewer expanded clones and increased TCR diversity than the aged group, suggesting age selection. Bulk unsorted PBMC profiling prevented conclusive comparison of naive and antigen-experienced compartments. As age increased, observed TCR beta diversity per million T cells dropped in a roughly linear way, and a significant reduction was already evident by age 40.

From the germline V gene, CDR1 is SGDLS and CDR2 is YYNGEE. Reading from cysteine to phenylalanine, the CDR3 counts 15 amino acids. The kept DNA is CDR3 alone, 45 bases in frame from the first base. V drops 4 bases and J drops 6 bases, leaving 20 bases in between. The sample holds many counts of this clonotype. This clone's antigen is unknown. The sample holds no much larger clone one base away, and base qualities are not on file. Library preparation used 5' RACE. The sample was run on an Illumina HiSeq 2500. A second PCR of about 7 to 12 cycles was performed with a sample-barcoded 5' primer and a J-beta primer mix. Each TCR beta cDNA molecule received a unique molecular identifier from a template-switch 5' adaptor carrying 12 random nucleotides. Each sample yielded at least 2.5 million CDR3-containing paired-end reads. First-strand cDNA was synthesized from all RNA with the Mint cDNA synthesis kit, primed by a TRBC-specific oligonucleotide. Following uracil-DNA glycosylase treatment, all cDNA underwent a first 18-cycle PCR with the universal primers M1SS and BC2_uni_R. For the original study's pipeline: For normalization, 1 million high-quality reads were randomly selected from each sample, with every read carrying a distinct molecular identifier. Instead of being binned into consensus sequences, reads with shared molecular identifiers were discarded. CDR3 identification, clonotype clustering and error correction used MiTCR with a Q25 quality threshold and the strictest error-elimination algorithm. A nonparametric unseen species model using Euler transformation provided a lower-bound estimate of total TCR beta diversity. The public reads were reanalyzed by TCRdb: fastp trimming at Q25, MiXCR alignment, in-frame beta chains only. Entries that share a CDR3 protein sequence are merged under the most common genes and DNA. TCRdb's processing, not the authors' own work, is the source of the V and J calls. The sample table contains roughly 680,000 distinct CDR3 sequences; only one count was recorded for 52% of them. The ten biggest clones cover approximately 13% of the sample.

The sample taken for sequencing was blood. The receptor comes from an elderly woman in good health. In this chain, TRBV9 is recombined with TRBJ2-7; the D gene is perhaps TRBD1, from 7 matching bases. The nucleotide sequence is TGTGCCAGCAGCCACTCAGGGGGGACGCAAATCGAGCAGTACTTC. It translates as CASSHSGGTQIEQYF.